This TCR beta chain comes out of a study of vaccination and CD4 T cells after COVID-19. Per germline, CDR1 MNHEY and CDR2 SMNVEV (reference sequence). The CDR3 is made up of 15 amino acids. Losses at the gene ends were 6 bases for V and 4 bases for J; bases not matched to a gene: 5. Oncomine TCR Beta short-read sequencing was applied to DNA from cultured CD4+ T cells. One entry per CDR3 protein results from TCRdb running MiXCR on the PCR reads. The table has 16,000 or so distinct CDR3 sequences, about 40% seen once. A note on this clonotype: Its target is unknown.

Treatment: 10-day PBMC culture with coronavirus spike peptide pools or control peptides (ViraFEST assay). This chain joins TRBV27 and TRBJ2-2; 10 bases are shared with TRBD2. This material consisted of CD4+ T cells from blood, cultured in vitro, taken after SARS-CoV-2 vaccination. The sequence derives from a human donor who had recovered from COVID-19. CDR3 protein: CASRPGLAVTGELFF. The CDR3 DNA sequence: TGTGCCAGCAGGCCCGGACTAGCGGTCACCGGGGAGCTGTTTTTT.